The 8 T cell receptor beta chains given below trace back to one sample, sequenced in a study of metastatic and nonmetastatic thyroid tumors. Thyroid surgery was preceded by no treatment in any patient. Using MiXCR, TCRdb reanalyzed the PCR reads. The repertoire has under 40,000 clones, approximately 15% of them found once; the top ten carry under 8.5%. Material for sequencing was blood. These receptor sequences come from a female donor with papillary thyroid cancer or a benign thyroid nodule (not recorded which). Some clones in this sample may be carry-over from other donors' samples.

This clone was counted only a few times. V gene TRBV27 combines with J gene TRBJ2-7; 11 nucleotides match TRBD2. Germline CDR1 is MNHEY and CDR2 is SMNVEV (reference sequence). This CDR3 comprises 18 residues. Unmatched junction bases numbered 16, after V lost 5 bases and J lost 4 bases. DNA for the CDR3: TGTGCCAGCAGTCAGGCCGAGGGGACTAGCGGATCCCCTTACGAGCAGTACTTC. Translated, it gives CASSQAEGTSGSPYEQYF.

This clone was found a few times. This sequence joins TRBV19 and TRBJ2-1, with unresolved D. Germline CDR1 is LNHDA and CDR2 is SQIVND (reference sequence). Trimming took off 5 bases at V and 5 bases at J, with 4 bases between the two ends. There are 11 residues in the CDR3. The CDR3 coding sequence is TGTGCCAGTAGTGTACACAATGAGCAGTTCTTC. This translates into CASSVHNEQFF.

This clone was recorded many times. This chain uses TRBV4-3 with TRBJ2-2, with 10 bases aligning to TRBD2. V was pared by 1 base and J by 12 bases, with 5 bases of the junction left unmatched. Germline CDR1 LGHNA, CDR2 YSLEER. CDR3 length: 14 amino acids. CDR3 region: CASSQVLAGGKLFF. For the CDR3, the DNA is TGCGCCAGCAGCCAAGTCTTAGCGGGAGGAAAGCTGTTTTTT.

In its sample, this clone was seen many times. The rearrangement uses TRBV5-1 and TRBJ2-3; D not certain. V was trimmed by 6 bases and J by 1 base, leaving 21 bases between them. From germline, CDR1 is SGHRS and CDR2 YFSETQ. The length of the CDR3 is 17 residues. CDR3 sequence: CASNTSPSGVGTDTQYF. Written as DNA, the CDR3 is TGCGCCAGCAACACCTCCCCGTCCGGTGTTGGCACAGATACGCAGTATTTT.

This clone has at least ten counts. CDR3 coding DNA: TGTGCCACCAGTGATAAGGACAGCTCGAACACTGAAGCTTTCTTT. Translated: CATSDKDSSNTEAFF. V is TRBV24-1 and J is TRBJ1-1; TRBD1 is a possible D gene (6 bases). V was shortened by 3 bases and J by 1 base, with 11 bases between the two germline ends. The CDR3 runs 15 residues. Germline CDR1 KGHDR, CDR2 SFDVKD.

This clone was seen many times. This rearrangement joins TRBV7-9 to TRBJ1-1; D is unclear. Trimming removed 5 bases from V and 6 bases from J, with 13 bases in between. Germline CDR1 is SEHNR and CDR2 is FQNEAQ (reference sequence). CDR3 length: 13 residues. The CDR3 DNA follows: TGTGCCAGCAGCCTCGGACCCAGCCCTGAAGCTTTCTTT. It specifies CASSLGPSPEAFF.

This clone was recorded a few times. The genes are TRBV6-1 and TRBJ2-1; the match to TRBD2 covers 8 bases. J was trimmed by 7 bases and V by 9 bases; bases with no gene match: 2. The CDR3 has 11 amino acids. Germline CDR1 MNHNS, CDR2 SASEGT. CDR3 sequence reads: CARLAGNEQFF. CDR3 bases: TGTGCCAGGTTAGCGGGAAATGAGCAGTTCTTC.

This clone was seen repeatedly, ten times or more. The chain combines TRBV28 with TRBJ2-3; perhaps TRBD1 as D (6 bases). V was clipped by 5 bases and J by 4 bases, with 13 bases between them. Germline V gene lookup returns CDR1 MDHEN and CDR2 SYDVKM. The CDR3 length is 14 residues. CDR3 protein: CASSPQGYADTQYF. The CDR3 DNA is TGTGCCAGCAGTCCACAGGGATACGCAGATACGCAGTATTTT.